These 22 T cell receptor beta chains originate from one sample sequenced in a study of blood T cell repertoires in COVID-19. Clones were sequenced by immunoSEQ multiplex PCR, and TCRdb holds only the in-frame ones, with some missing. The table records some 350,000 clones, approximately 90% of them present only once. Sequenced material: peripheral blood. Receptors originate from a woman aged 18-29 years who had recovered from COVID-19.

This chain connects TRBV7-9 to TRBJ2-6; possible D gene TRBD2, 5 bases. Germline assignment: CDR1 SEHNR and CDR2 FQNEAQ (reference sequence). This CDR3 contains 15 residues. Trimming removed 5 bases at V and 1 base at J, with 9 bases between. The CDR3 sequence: CASSPLASGANVLTF. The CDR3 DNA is TGTGCCAGCAGCCCCCTAGCTTCTGGGGCCAACGTCCTGACTTTC.

CDR3 loop: CASSFRGDPTNEKLFF. CDR3 DNA sequence: TGCGCCAGCAGCTTCAGGGGAGACCCAACTAATGAAAAACTGTTTTTT. The chain employs TRBV5-1 and TRBJ1-4; a weak D match, TRBD1 (6 bases). V lost 2 bases to trimming and J lost 0 bases, with 11 bases between them. Germline CDR1 is SGHRS and CDR2 is YFSETQ. The CDR3 length is 16 residues.

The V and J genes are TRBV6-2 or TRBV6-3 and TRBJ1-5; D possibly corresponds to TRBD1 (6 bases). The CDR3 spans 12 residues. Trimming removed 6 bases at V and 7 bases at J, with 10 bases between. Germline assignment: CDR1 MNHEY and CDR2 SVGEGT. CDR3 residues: CASSQGYQPQHF. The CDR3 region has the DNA TGTGCCAGCAGCCAGGGGTACCAGCCCCAGCATTTT.

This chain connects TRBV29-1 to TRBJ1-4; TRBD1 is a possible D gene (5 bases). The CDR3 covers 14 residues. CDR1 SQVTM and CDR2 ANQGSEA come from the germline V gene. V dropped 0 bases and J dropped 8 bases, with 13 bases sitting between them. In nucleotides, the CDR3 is TGCAGCGTTGAAGATCGGGGGGGTTCGGAAAAACTGTTTTTT. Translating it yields CSVEDRGGSEKLFF.

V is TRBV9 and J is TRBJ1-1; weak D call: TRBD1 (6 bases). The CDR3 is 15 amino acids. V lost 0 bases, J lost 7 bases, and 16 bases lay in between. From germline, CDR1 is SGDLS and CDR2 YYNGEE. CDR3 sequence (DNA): TGTGCCAGCAGCGTAGTAGGGGGAACAGGGTATGAAGCTTTCTTT. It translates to CASSVVGGTGYEAFF.

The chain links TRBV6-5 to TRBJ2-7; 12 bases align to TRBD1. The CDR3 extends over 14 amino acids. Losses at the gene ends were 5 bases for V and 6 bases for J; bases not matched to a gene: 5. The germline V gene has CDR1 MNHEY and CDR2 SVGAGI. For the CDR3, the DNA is TGTGCCAGCAGTCTGGGACAGGGGGCAAGCGAGCAGTACGTC. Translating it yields CASSLGQGASEQYV.

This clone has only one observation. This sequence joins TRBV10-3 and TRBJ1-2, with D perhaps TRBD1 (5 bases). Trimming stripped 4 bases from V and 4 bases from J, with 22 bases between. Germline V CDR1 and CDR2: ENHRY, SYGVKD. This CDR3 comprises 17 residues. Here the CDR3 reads CAISGEWHGRGPYGYTF. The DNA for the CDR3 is TGTGCCATCAGTGGAGAGTGGCACGGGAGGGGACCCTATGGCTACACCTTC.

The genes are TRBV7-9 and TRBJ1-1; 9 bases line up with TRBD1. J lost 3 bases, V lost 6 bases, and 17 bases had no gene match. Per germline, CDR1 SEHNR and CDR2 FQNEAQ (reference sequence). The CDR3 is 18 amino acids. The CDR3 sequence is CASSPARMGQGWYTEAFF. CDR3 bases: TGTGCCAGCAGTCCCGCGCGGATGGGACAGGGTTGGTACACTGAAGCTTTCTTT. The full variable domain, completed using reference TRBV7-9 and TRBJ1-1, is DTGVSQNPRHKITKRGQNVTFRCDPISEHNRLYWYRQTLGQGPEFLTYFQNEAQLEKSRLLSDRFSAERPKGSFSTLEIQRTEQGDSAMYLCASSPARMGQGWYTEAFFGQGTRLTVV.

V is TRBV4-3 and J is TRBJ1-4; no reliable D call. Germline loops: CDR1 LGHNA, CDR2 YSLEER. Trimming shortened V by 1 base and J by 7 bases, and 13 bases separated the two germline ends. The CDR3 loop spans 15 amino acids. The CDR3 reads CASSQVFGEVEKLFF. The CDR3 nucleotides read TGCGCCAGCAGCCAAGTGTTCGGGGAGGTTGAAAAACTGTTTTTT.

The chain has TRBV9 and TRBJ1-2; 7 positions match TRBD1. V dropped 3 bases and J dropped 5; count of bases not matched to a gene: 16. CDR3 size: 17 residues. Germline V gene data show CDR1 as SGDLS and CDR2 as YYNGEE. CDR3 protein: CASSAHPAGQVRYGYTF. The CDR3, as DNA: TGTGCCAGCAGCGCTCACCCCGCCGGACAGGTGCGGTATGGCTACACCTTC.

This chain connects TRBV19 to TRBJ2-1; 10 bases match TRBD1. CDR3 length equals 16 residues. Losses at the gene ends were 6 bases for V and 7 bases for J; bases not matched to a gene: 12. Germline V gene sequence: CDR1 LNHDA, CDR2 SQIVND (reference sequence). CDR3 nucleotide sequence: TGTGCCAGTAGGCCCAACATGGACAGGGGGTGGAATGAGCAGTTCTTC. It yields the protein CASRPNMDRGWNEQFF. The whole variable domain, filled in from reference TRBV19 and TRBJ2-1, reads DGGITQSPKYLFRKEGQNVTLSCEQNLNHDAMYWYRQDPGQGLRLIYYSQIVNDFQKGDIAEGYSVSREKKESFPLTVTSAQKNPTAFYLCASRPNMDRGWNEQFFGPGTRLTVL.

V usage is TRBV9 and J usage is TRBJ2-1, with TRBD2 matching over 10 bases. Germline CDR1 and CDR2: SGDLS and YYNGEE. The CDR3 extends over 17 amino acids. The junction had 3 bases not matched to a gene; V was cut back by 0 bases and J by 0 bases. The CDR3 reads CASSVGASGSSYNEQFF. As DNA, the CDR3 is TGTGCCAGCAGCGTAGGGGCTAGCGGGAGCTCCTACAATGAGCAGTTCTTC.

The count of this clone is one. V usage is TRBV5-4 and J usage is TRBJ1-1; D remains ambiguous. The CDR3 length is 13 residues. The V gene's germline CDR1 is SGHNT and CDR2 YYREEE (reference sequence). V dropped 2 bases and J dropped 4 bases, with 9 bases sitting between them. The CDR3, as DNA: TGTGCCAGCAGCTTCCCGGGGTCCACTGAAGCTTTCTTT. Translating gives CASSFPGSTEAFF.

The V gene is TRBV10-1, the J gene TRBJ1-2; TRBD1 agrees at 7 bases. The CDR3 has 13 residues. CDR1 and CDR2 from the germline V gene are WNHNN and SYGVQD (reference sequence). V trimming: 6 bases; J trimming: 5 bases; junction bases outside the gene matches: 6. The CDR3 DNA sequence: TGCGCCAGCAGCGAGGGACAGCTGTATGGCTACACCTTC. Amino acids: CASSEGQLYGYTF.

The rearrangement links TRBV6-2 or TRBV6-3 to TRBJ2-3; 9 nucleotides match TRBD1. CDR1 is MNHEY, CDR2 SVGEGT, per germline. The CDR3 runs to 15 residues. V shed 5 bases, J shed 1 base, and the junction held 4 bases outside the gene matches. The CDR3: CASSDTGGRTDTQYF. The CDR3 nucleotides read TGTGCCAGCAGTGACACAGGGGGCCGCACAGATACGCAGTATTTT.

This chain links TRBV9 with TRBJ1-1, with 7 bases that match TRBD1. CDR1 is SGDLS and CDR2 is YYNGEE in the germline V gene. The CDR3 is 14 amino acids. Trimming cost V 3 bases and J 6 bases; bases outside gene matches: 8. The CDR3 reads CASSGTTGLAEAFF. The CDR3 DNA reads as TGTGCCAGCAGCGGAACGACAGGGCTGGCTGAAGCTTTCTTT.

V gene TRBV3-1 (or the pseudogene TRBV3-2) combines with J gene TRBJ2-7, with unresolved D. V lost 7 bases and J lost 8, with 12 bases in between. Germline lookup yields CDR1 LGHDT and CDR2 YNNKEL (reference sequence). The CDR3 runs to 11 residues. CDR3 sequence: CASTKLQQQYV. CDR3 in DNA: TGTGCCAGCACCAAACTCCAACAGCAGTACGTC.

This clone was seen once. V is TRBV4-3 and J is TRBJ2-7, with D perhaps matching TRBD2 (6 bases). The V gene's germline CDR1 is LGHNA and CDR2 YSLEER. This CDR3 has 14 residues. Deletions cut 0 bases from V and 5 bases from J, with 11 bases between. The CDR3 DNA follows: TGCGCCAGCAGCCAAGAGGAGGGGTCAGACGAGCAGTACGTC. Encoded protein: CASSQEEGSDEQYV.

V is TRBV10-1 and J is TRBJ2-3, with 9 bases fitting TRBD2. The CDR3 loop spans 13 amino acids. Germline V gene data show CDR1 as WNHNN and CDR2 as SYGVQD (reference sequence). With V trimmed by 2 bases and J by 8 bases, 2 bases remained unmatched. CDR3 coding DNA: TGCGCCAGCAGTGAGGCGGGAGGGGTTACGCAGTATTTT. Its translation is CASSEAGGVTQYF.

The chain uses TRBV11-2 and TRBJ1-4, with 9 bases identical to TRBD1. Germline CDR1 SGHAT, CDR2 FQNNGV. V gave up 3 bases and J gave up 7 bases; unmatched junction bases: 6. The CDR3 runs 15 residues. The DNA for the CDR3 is TGTGCCAGCAGCTTTTTGGGGACAGGGTCTGAAAAACTGTTTTTT. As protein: CASSFLGTGSEKLFF.

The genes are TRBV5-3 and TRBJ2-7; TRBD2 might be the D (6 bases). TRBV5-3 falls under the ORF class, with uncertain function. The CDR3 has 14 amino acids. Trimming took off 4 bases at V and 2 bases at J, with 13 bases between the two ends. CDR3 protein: CARSGRECPYEQYV. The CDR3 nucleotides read TGTGCCAGAAGCGGTCGGGAGTGCCCCTACGAGCAGTACGTC.

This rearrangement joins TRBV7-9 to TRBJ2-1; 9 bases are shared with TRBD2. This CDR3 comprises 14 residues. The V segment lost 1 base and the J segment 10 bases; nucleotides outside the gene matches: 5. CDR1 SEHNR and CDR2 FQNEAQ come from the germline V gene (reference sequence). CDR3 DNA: TGTGCCAGCAGCTTAGTCCCGCGGGGGGGCGAGCAGTTCTTC. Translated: CASSLVPRGGEQFF.